This TCR beta chain derives from a study of graft-versus-host responses after intestinal transplantation. In the study overall: All of the recipients had induction that used anti-thymocyte globulin, then tacrolimus and steroids for roughly three years.

About this clone: Its antigen is not known.

Study results and caveats: Early after transplant, HvG declines were associated with peak levels of circulating GvH clones. GvH clones surfaced in recipient marrow, some emerging earlier in ileum or blood. Patients with graft-donor T cell macrochimerism had high graft-versus-host to host-versus-graft clonal ratios in allografts.

This CDR3 region has 14 residues. CDR1 and CDR2 from the germline V gene are SGDLS and YYNGEE. J lost 4 bases, V lost 0 bases, and 1 base had no gene match. TCRdb's copy holds only in-frame clones and misses some; the assay was immunoSEQ multiplex PCR. The sample yields more than 70,000 clones, 85% to 95% seen once. The rearrangement links TRBV9 to TRBJ2-3, with 8 nucleotides matching TRBD2. The starting material was unstimulated CD8+ T cells sorted from spleen or lymph node cells, obtained before transplant. The sequence was obtained from a human donor who was the organ donor for an intestinal transplant. This chain's CDR3 is CASSVAGGPDTQYF. The CDR3 DNA reads as TGTGCCAGCAGCGTAGCGGGGGGGCCAGATACGCAGTATTTT.